The clone carrying this TCR beta chain was seen more than once but under ten times. No antigen is known for it. These data originate in a study of T cells in Graves' hyperthyroidism and ophthalmopathy. Study-wide findings and caveats: Among thyroid clonotypes expanded above 0.001, most also appeared in blood.

RNA transcripts served as the template for amplifying TCR beta CDR3 regions. Primed by the HTBI set, a first-round RT-PCR was run on the TCR CDR3. Via MiXCR, TCRdb re-called the multiplex PCR reads, giving one row per CDR3 protein. In the table there are roughly 700,000 distinct CDR3 sequences, approximately 14% of which are singletons. V shed 3 bases, J shed 1 base, and the junction held 3 bases outside the gene matches. This CDR3 contains 14 residues. CDR1 and CDR2 from the germline V gene are SGDLS and YYNGEE. When ophthalmopathy did not progress within 18 months, Graves' hyperthyroidism was considered stable. Those with hyperthyroidism were 18 to 65 years old, newly diagnosed, and ill for under 2 months.

The rearrangement joins TRBV9 to TRBJ2-5, with 7 nucleotides matching TRBD2. The sequencing sample was made of blood. This TCR derives from a woman between 18 and 30 years old with Graves' hyperthyroidism. The CDR3 protein is CASSGSGFQETQYF. The CDR3 DNA reads TGTGCCAGCAGCGGTAGCGGGTTCCAAGAGACCCAGTACTTC.